Listed here are 23 T cell receptor beta chains from one sample, sequenced in a study of blood T cells in healthy people across ages. With a J-beta primer mix and a sample-barcoded 5' primer, a second PCR ran about 7 to 11 cycles. TCRdb reprocessed the 5' RACE reads with MiXCR, giving one entry per CDR3 protein. The sample yields about 730,000 distinct CDR3 sequences, 43% seen once. The source material was blood. The receptors stem from a woman aged 55-75 years in good health.

The chain joins TRBV29-1 to TRBJ2-3; D may be TRBD2 (6 bases). The CDR3 covers 15 residues. From germline, CDR1 is SQVTM and CDR2 ANQGSEA. Trimming removed 2 bases at V and 3 bases at J, with 15 bases between. This CDR3 reads CSVERRDFKTDTQYF. The CDR3 coding sequence is TGCAGCGTTGAAAGAAGGGACTTTAAAACAGATACGCAGTATTTT.

CDR3 bases: TGTGCCAGCAGTTACTCGAACTTCGAGCAGTTCTTC. It translates to CASSYSNFEQFF. The J gene is TRBJ2-1, the V gene TRBV6-5; unclear D gene. V was shortened by 0 bases and J by 10 bases, with 7 bases between the two germline ends. The CDR3 loop spans 12 amino acids. Germline lookup yields CDR1 MNHEY and CDR2 SVGAGI.

CDR3 in DNA: TGCGCCAGCAGCCAAGCGGACGGGGGGGGCCACGAGCAGTACTTC. Translation gives CASSQADGGGHEQYF. The genes are TRBV4-3 and TRBJ2-7, with 8 positions matching TRBD2. CDR3 length equals 15 residues. V lost 1 base, J lost 5 bases, and 7 bases stayed unmatched. Per the germline V gene, CDR1 is LGHNA and CDR2 is YSLEER.

V gene TRBV3-1 combines with J gene TRBJ2-3; the D is unclear. The V end lost 0 bases, the J end lost 8 bases, and 18 bases lay between the germline ends. The germline V gene encodes CDR1 LGHDT and CDR2 YNNKEL (reference sequence). This CDR3 is 16 amino acids long. CDR3 protein: CASSQEDWPRVGTQYF. CDR3 sequence (DNA): TGTGCCAGCAGCCAAGAAGACTGGCCCCGAGTTGGTACGCAGTATTTT.

This clonotype has a handful of counts. The J gene is TRBJ2-7, the V gene TRBV28, with D perhaps matching TRBD2 (5 bases). The germline V gene has CDR1 MDHEN and CDR2 SYDVKM. V lost 3 bases to trimming and J lost 1 base, with 7 bases between them. The CDR3 extends over 13 amino acids. Here the CDR3 reads CASSFGISYEQYF. DNA for the CDR3: TGTGCCAGCAGTTTCGGGATTTCCTACGAGCAGTACTTC.

The V gene is TRBV13, the J gene TRBJ2-5, with D uncertain. The last part of the DNA fits TRBJ2-7 better; the J call may be wrong. The CDR3 has 14 residues. Germline CDR1 and CDR2: PRHDT and FYEKMQ (reference sequence). The CDR3 loop reads CASLPWVFAYEQYF. The CDR3 DNA reads TGTGCCAGCTTACCCTGGGTTTTCGCCTACGAGCAGTACTTC.

The rearrangement uses TRBV3-1 and TRBJ2-3, with D possibly TRBD2 on 5 matching bases. Between the trimmed V and J ends, which lost 4 bases and 0 bases, there was a span of 8 bases. This CDR3 has 14 amino acids. Germline-derived CDR1 and CDR2 are LGHDT and YNNKEL (reference sequence). The CDR3 DNA follows: TGTGCCAGCAGCCGGAGGACTAGCACAGATACGCAGTATTTT. Its protein product is CASSRRTSTDTQYF.

V is TRBV24-1 and J is TRBJ2-3; the D is unclear. The germline V and J ends were trimmed by 4 bases and 3 bases, with 7 bases remaining between them. This CDR3 is built from 13 residues. Germline CDR1 reads KGHDR; CDR2 reads SFDVKD. In nucleotides, the CDR3 is TGTGCCACCAGTGAAGGCGGAACAGATACGCAGTATTTT. This codes for CATSEGGTDTQYF.

The rearrangement links TRBV9 to TRBJ2-1, with TRBD2 identical over 8 bases. V dropped 0 bases and J dropped 5; count of bases not matched to a gene: 7. CDR1 is SGDLS, CDR2 YYNGEE, per germline. This CDR3 has 16 residues. CDR3 DNA sequence: TGTGCCAGCAGCGTAGGGGGCGGGGGGCGCAACAATGAGCAGTTCTTC. This sequence encodes CASSVGGGGRNNEQFF.

This clonotype was detected once. The gene calls are TRBV10-3 and TRBJ2-2; 9 bases align to TRBD1. CDR3 length: 14 amino acids. V dropped 7 bases and J dropped 7; count of bases not matched to a gene: 7. Looked up from germline, CDR1 is ENHRY and CDR2 is SYGVKD. This CDR3 reads CAITATGGIGELFF. DNA of the CDR3: TGTGCCATCACCGCGACAGGGGGAATCGGGGAGCTGTTTTTT.

A word on this clonotype: A much bigger clone sits one base away, suggesting this may be a read error. The chain links TRBV29-1 to TRBJ2-7; 7 bases match TRBD1. Trimming cost V 7 bases and J 9 bases; bases outside gene matches: 9. The CDR3 is 11 amino acids. Germline CDR1 reads SQVTM; CDR2 reads ANQGSEA. The CDR3 DNA sequence: TGCAGCGGTGACAGGGTTTGTAGGCAGTACTTC. Translation: CSGDRVCRQYF.

J is TRBJ1-2 and V is TRBV6-1; 8 nucleotides line up with TRBD1. The CDR3 has 12 amino acids. CDR1 is MNHNS, CDR2 SASEGT, per germline. The V gene end was trimmed by 7 bases and the J gene end by 8 bases; junction bases not matched to a gene: 6. In DNA form, the CDR3 reads TGTGCCAGCACCTCCACAGGGGGAGGCTACACCTTC. It encodes CASTSTGGGYTF.

The chain links TRBV20-1 to TRBJ2-5; D may be TRBD2 (5 bases). V shed 5 bases and J shed 1 base, with 14 bases lying between them. The CDR3 covers 14 residues. Germline V lookup: CDR1 DFQATT, CDR2 SNEGSKA (reference sequence). CDR3 sequence (DNA): TGCAGTGCTTCACTCGGGGTTACCCAAGAGACCCAGTACTTC. It specifies CSASLGVTQETQYF.

The genes are TRBV20-1 and TRBJ2-3; D could derive from TRBD1 or TRBD2 (5 bases each). This CDR3 is 13 amino acids long. Germline V gives CDR1 DFQATT, CDR2 SNEGSKA (reference sequence). V dropped 2 bases and J dropped 6 bases, with 12 bases sitting between them. CDR3 DNA: TGCAGTGCTAGATGGGACCCCAGGGATACGCAGTATTTT. Translation gives CSARWDPRDTQYF.

DNA for the CDR3: TGCAGCGCCCCGGGGCCCTACGAGCAGTACTTC. This codes for CSAPGPYEQYF. The J gene is TRBJ2-7, the V gene TRBV29-1, with D perhaps TRBD1 or TRBD2 (5 bases each). The germline V and J ends were trimmed by 7 bases and 2 bases, with 9 bases remaining between them. The CDR3 runs to 11 residues. Germline assignment: CDR1 SQVTM and CDR2 ANQGSEA.

This clonotype was recorded a few times. V is TRBV7-3 and J is TRBJ2-3; 8 nucleotides align to TRBD2. The CDR3 runs 20 residues. V lost 5 bases and J lost 0; bases outside the gene matches: 19. Germline CDR1 and CDR2: SGHTA and FQGTGA. For the CDR3, the DNA is TGTGCCAGCAGCCCGCTCTTACTAGCGGCCCGAGGAGGTAGCACAGATACGCAGTATTTT. Protein sequence: CASSPLLLAARGGSTDTQYF.

The chain is built from TRBV7-3 and TRBJ1-6, with 8 bases aligning to TRBD1. The CDR3 extends over 14 amino acids. Germline CDR1 reads SGHTA; CDR2 reads FQGTGA. Trimming took 3 bases from V and 10 from J; bases not matched to a gene: 5. CDR3 in amino acids: CASSFDRGGSPLHF. CDR3 DNA: TGTGCCAGCAGCTTTGACAGGGGCGGGTCACCCCTCCACTTT.

This chain uses TRBV3-1 with TRBJ2-7; D is unclear. Germline lookup yields CDR1 LGHDT and CDR2 YNNKEL (reference sequence). V shed 11 bases and J shed 3 bases, with 11 bases lying between them. The CDR3 has 11 residues. CDR3 nucleotide sequence: TGTGCCGCGGTGAAGGGCTACGAGCAGTACTTC. Amino acid sequence: CAAVKGYEQYF.

The J gene is TRBJ1-1, the V gene TRBV29-1; D not resolved. CDR1 SQVTM and CDR2 ANQGSEA come from the germline V gene. Trimming left V 0 bases short and J 4 bases short, with 12 bases between. This CDR3 is 14 amino acids long. The CDR3 sequence: CSVEDRAVGTEAFF. CDR3 DNA: TGCAGCGTTGAAGATAGGGCTGTAGGCACTGAAGCTTTCTTT.

This clonotype was recorded only once. Its ends do not fully match the called genes, so a read error is possible. The chain carries TRBV20-1 and TRBJ1-4; D gene unclear. The germline V gene encodes CDR1 DFQATT and CDR2 SNEGSKA (reference sequence). The CDR3 runs 14 residues. CDR3 coding DNA: TGCAGTGCTGGAGATCGGGCACCTAATGAAAAACTGTTTTTT. Protein sequence: CSAGDRAPNEKLFF.

A few counts support this clonotype. The rearrangement uses TRBV6-6 and TRBJ2-3; 8 bases are a match to TRBD2. CDR1 and CDR2 from the germline V gene are MNHNY and SVGAGI (reference sequence). CDR3 length: 17 residues. V dropped 4 bases and J dropped 1; count of bases not matched to a gene: 10. CDR3 sequence: CASSFSAGAAGTDTQYF. CDR3 nucleotides: TGTGCCAGCAGTTTTTCAGCGGGAGCAGCAGGCACAGATACGCAGTATTTT.

This clonotype was seen only a few times. The chain couples TRBV12-3 or TRBV12-4 to TRBJ1-2; D gene uncertain. The CDR3 extends over 13 amino acids. V lost 2 bases, J lost 8 bases, and 12 bases lay in between. The CDR3 coding sequence is TGTGCCAGCAGTTTATCCGCTAAGGGAGGCTACACCTTC. As protein: CASSLSAKGGYTF.

This clonotype was seen a few times. J is TRBJ2-7 and V is TRBV16; no reliable D call. Germline-derived CDR1 and CDR2 are KGHSY and FQNENV. The CDR3 runs to 14 residues. V dropped 0 bases and J dropped 10 bases, with 16 bases sitting between them. CDR3 bases: TGTGCCAGCAGCCAATCGGGCCGGTTCCCAACCCAGTACTTC. Its translation: CASSQSGRFPTQYF.